Presented here are 21 T cell receptor beta chains from one specimen sequenced in a study of OX40 agonist ivuxolimab in advanced cancers. Only in-frame clones appear in the TCRdb table, and some are missing; sequencing was by immunoSEQ multiplex PCR. This table holds 9,500 to 15,000 clones, roughly three quarters found once. This sample comprised CD4+ or CD8+ T cells sorted from blood, obtained in a trial of the OX40 agonist ivuxolimab. All receptors derive from an adult with an advanced solid tumor such as melanoma, head and neck, liver or kidney cancer.

This clone was found once. This CDR3 is CSVPKAFF. CDR3 DNA sequence: TGCAGTGTTCCCAAAGCTTTCTTT. The V call is TRBV20-1, the J call TRBJ1-1; no clear D. The CDR3 consists of 8 residues. Germline V gene lookup returns CDR1 DFQATT and CDR2 SNEGSKA (reference sequence). V lost 7 bases and J 9 bases, leaving 6 bases between the germline ends.

This sequence joins TRBV5-8 and TRBJ2-1; D perhaps matches TRBD1 (6 bases). In germline, CDR1 is SGHTS, CDR2 YDEGEE. This CDR3 has 15 residues. The ends were cut back, 5 bases at V and 2 bases at J, with 14 bases in the middle. CDR3 amino acids: CASSRGSVTYNEQFF. DNA for the CDR3: TGTGCCAGCAGTAGGGGGTCAGTCACCTACAATGAGCAGTTCTTC.

The chain links TRBV2 to TRBJ1-1; D unclear. CDR3 length equals 13 residues. Trimming left V 5 bases short and J 0 bases short, with 7 bases between. CDR1 is SNHLY and CDR2 is FYNNEI in the germline V gene. The CDR3 DNA reads as TGTGCCAGCAGTTTTCCCATGAACACTGAAGCTTTCTTT. It yields the protein CASSFPMNTEAFF.

The rearrangement links TRBV2 to TRBJ2-7, with 10 nucleotides matching TRBD1. CDR3 size: 15 residues. Germline-derived CDR1 and CDR2 are SNHLY and FYNNEI. Unmatched junction bases numbered 3, after V lost 4 bases and J lost 0 bases. CDR3 amino acids: CASSGTGGSSYEQYF. The CDR3 nucleotides are TGTGCCAGCAGTGGGACAGGGGGTTCCTCCTACGAGCAGTACTTC.

V usage is TRBV6-6 and J usage is TRBJ1-1; possibly TRBD1 for D (5 bases). V was shortened by 5 bases and J by 4 bases, with 11 bases between the two germline ends. The CDR3 is 13 amino acids. CDR1 is MNHNY and CDR2 is SVGAGI in the germline V gene (reference sequence). CDR3 residues: CASSLGGVTEAFF. The CDR3 DNA is TGTGCCAGCAGTCTGGGGGGAGTCACTGAAGCTTTCTTT.

This clone came up once. The chain joins TRBV7-2 to TRBJ2-2; D is unclear. Looked up from germline, CDR1 is SGHTA and CDR2 is FQGNSA. The V gene lost 1 base and the J gene lost 1 base, with 7 bases spanning the gap. CDR3 length: 15 residues. The CDR3 loop is CASSLGPWNTGELFF. The CDR3 DNA reads TGTGCCAGCAGCTTAGGTCCATGGAACACCGGGGAGCTGTTTTTT.

The gene calls are TRBV5-1 and TRBJ1-2, with TRBD1 as a possible D gene (6 bases). The germline gives CDR1 SGHRS, CDR2 YFSETQ. The CDR3 totals 16 residues. The V gene lost 0 bases and the J gene lost 4 bases, with 16 bases spanning the gap. CDR3 bases: TGCGCCAGCAGCTTGGAGGGGGGGCCGGATGTCTATGGCTACACCTTC. Translated, it gives CASSLEGGPDVYGYTF.

V usage is TRBV5-6 and J usage is TRBJ1-1; no clear D. The CDR3 is 13 amino acids. V shed 2 bases and J shed 5 bases, with 10 bases lying between them. Germline V lookup: CDR1 SGHDT, CDR2 YYEEEE. The CDR3 is CASSLQVRTEAFF. The CDR3 DNA is TGTGCCAGCAGCTTACAAGTCCGGACTGAAGCTTTCTTT. Supplemented by reference TRBV5-6 and TRBJ1-1, the full variable domain reads DAGVTQSPTHLIKTRGQQVTLRCSPKSGHDTVSWYQQALGQGPQFIFQYYEEEERQRGNFPDRFSGHQFPNYSSELNVNALLLGDSALYLCASSLQVRTEAFFGQGTRLTVV.

The chain is built from TRBV6-5 and TRBJ2-5; 8 bases match TRBD2. Germline-derived CDR1 and CDR2 are MNHEY and SVGAGI. This CDR3 contains 13 residues. The junction had 5 bases not matched to a gene; V was cut back by 6 bases and J by 5 bases. CDR3 sequence (DNA): TGTGCCAGCAGGGTCCCTAGCGGGGAGACCCAGTACTTC. Residues: CASRVPSGETQYF.

This chain uses TRBV27 with TRBJ2-3, with unresolved D. The germline V gene has CDR1 MNHEY and CDR2 SMNVEV (reference sequence). This CDR3 has 14 amino acids. V was cut by 0 bases and J by 0 bases, with 4 bases left in between. For the CDR3, the DNA is TGTGCCAGCAGTTTATCCGCCAGCACAGATACGCAGTATTTT. Translation gives CASSLSASTDTQYF.

The rearrangement links TRBV6-5 to TRBJ1-1, with 8 bases identical to TRBD1. J lost 1 base, V lost 0 bases, and 4 bases had no gene match. In germline, CDR1 is MNHEY, CDR2 SVGAGI. This CDR3 is 16 amino acids long. Here the CDR3 reads CASSYSPTGANTEAFF. For the CDR3, the DNA is TGTGCCAGCAGTTACTCCCCGACAGGGGCGAACACTGAAGCTTTCTTT.

J is TRBJ1-2 and V is TRBV7-8, with 11 nucleotides matching TRBD1. The CDR3 has 14 residues. Germline assignment: CDR1 SGHVS and CDR2 FQNEAQ. Trimming at V came to 5 bases and at J to 6 bases, leaving 5 bases not matched to a gene. CDR3 region: CASSDGQGADGYTF. The CDR3 DNA reads TGTGCCAGCAGCGATGGACAGGGGGCGGATGGCTACACCTTC.

This chain links TRBV27 with TRBJ2-7; 7 bases fit TRBD1. CDR1 MNHEY and CDR2 SMNVEV come from the germline V gene (reference sequence). V dropped 8 bases and J dropped 1; count of bases not matched to a gene: 11. CDR3 length equals 15 residues. The CDR3 DNA reads as TGTGCCAGCCAAAAGACAGGGTTACTTTCCTACGAGCAGTACTTC. As protein: CASQKTGLLSYEQYF.

The chain employs TRBV14 and TRBJ2-5; TRBD1 or TRBD2 may be the D gene (7 bases each). Germline CDR1 and CDR2: SGHDN and FVKESK. V was shortened by 0 bases and J by 4 bases, with 12 bases between the two germline ends. This CDR3 is 15 amino acids long. In DNA form, the CDR3 reads TGTGCCAGCAGCCAAGAAGGGGGCGGGAGAGAGACCCAGTACTTC. Its translation: CASSQEGGGRETQYF.

This clone was seen only once. The chain employs TRBV6-5 and TRBJ1-4; possibly TRBD1 for D (5 bases). This CDR3 has 13 residues. Trimming removed 4 bases from V and 7 bases from J, with 10 bases in between. Germline CDR1 reads MNHEY; CDR2 reads SVGAGI. Here the CDR3 reads CASSWGDGEKLFF. The CDR3 nucleotides are TGTGCCAGCAGTTGGGGGGATGGTGAAAAACTGTTTTTT.

The J gene is TRBJ1-5, the V gene TRBV6-5; D gene unclear. Per germline, CDR1 MNHEY and CDR2 SVGAGI. V was pared by 3 bases and J by 0 bases, with 9 bases between. This CDR3 comprises 15 residues. CDR3 region: CASSYTWGSNQPQHF. The DNA of the CDR3 is TGTGCCAGCAGTTATACGTGGGGTAGCAATCAGCCCCAGCATTTT.

This clone showed up just once. The chain joins TRBV6-5 to TRBJ2-1; a weak D match, TRBD1 (6 bases). V dropped 5 bases and J dropped 7 bases, with 15 bases sitting between them. This CDR3 spans 14 amino acids. The germline CDR1 and CDR2 sequences are MNHEY and SVGAGI. Here the CDR3 reads CASSEYTGKNEQFF. CDR3 coding DNA: TGTGCCAGCAGTGAATATACAGGGAAGAATGAGCAGTTCTTC.

This clone appeared a single time. This chain links TRBV28 with TRBJ1-5; tentatively, D is TRBD1 (6 bases). Trimming removed 8 bases at V and 1 base at J, with 15 bases between. There are 15 residues in the CDR3. Germline V gene data show CDR1 as MDHEN and CDR2 as SYDVKM. The CDR3 DNA follows: TGTGCCAGCGTGGGGGTTAGGGGGAGCAATCAGCCCCAGCATTTT. It specifies CASVGVRGSNQPQHF.

The chain uses TRBV7-8 and TRBJ2-5; TRBD1 matches 10 bases. The CDR3 extends over 16 amino acids. J was trimmed by 5 bases and V by 5 bases; bases with no gene match: 11. Germline lookup yields CDR1 SGHVS and CDR2 FQNEAQ. The CDR3 nucleotides are TGTGCCAGCAGCACCCGGACAGGGGGATTAAGGGAGACCCAGTACTTC. Translation: CASSTRTGGLRETQYF.

This clone appeared a few times. The chain combines TRBV4-3 with TRBJ1-4; D may be TRBD1 (6 bases). The length of the CDR3 is 16 residues. Trimming removed 0 bases at V and 8 bases at J, with 16 bases between. CDR1 LGHNA and CDR2 YSLEER come from the germline V gene. Written as DNA, the CDR3 is TGCGCCAGCAGCCAAGAGGGGAGGGGGTCTGTGGAAAAACTGTTTTTT. This codes for CASSQEGRGSVEKLFF.

The rearrangement links TRBV2 to TRBJ2-2, with D perhaps matching TRBD1 (7 bases). V lost 7 bases and J 8 bases, leaving 14 bases between the germline ends. The V gene's germline CDR1 is SNHLY and CDR2 FYNNEI. This CDR3 spans 13 amino acids. The CDR3 sequence: CASITGDSGELFF. In nucleotides, the CDR3 is TGTGCCAGCATAACAGGGGACTCTGGGGAGCTGTTTTTT.